This T cell receptor beta chain was sequenced for a study of blood T cell repertoires in COVID-19. Across the study: Both acute and convalescent COVID-19 samples were obtained from the United States, Italy and Spain.

CDR1 is LGHNA, CDR2 YSLEER, per germline. This CDR3 comprises 14 residues. V shed 0 bases and J shed 7 bases, with 9 bases lying between them. Original processing methods: Quantification of nucleated cells was approximated via reference gene primer amplification. This table comes from immunoSEQ multiplex PCR, and its TCRdb copy is limited to in-frame clones, with some not included. The V and J calls and clone size come from that table; D and trimming were worked out from the DNA. The table has about 200,000 clones, 80% seen once. The receptor comes from a human donor in a cohort sampled during active COVID-19. V is TRBV4-3 and J is TRBJ1-4; TRBD1 is a possible D gene (5 bases). Sequenced material: peripheral blood. The CDR3 loop is CASSQDRVGEKLFF. CDR3 coding DNA: TGCGCCAGCAGCCAAGACAGGGTCGGTGAAAAACTGTTTTTT.